The clone carrying this T cell receptor beta chain has a handful of counts. What it recognizes is unknown. The data were obtained in a study of CD8 T cells in ankylosing spondylitis. One entry per CDR3 protein results from TCRdb running MiXCR on the 5' RACE reads. The data contain tens of thousands of distinct CDR3 sequences, roughly 9% of them singletons. Regarding the study as a whole: Among TCR beta sequences, a motif of fewer than 10 highly homologous variants appeared characteristic of ankylosing spondylitis blood.

The V and J ends lost 1 base and 4 bases respectively, with 9 bases between them. CDR3 size: 14 residues. Germline V gives CDR1 SNHLY, CDR2 FYNNEI. The rearrangement uses TRBV2 and TRBJ2-3; weak D call: TRBD2 (5 bases). Sequencing was carried out using blood, either unsorted or a sorted T cell fraction (not recorded which). The sequence was collected from a male donor with ankylosing spondylitis. CDR3 protein: CASSEVTRPDTQYF. Here the CDR3 DNA reads TGTGCCAGCAGTGAAGTCACTAGGCCAGATACGCAGTATTTT.